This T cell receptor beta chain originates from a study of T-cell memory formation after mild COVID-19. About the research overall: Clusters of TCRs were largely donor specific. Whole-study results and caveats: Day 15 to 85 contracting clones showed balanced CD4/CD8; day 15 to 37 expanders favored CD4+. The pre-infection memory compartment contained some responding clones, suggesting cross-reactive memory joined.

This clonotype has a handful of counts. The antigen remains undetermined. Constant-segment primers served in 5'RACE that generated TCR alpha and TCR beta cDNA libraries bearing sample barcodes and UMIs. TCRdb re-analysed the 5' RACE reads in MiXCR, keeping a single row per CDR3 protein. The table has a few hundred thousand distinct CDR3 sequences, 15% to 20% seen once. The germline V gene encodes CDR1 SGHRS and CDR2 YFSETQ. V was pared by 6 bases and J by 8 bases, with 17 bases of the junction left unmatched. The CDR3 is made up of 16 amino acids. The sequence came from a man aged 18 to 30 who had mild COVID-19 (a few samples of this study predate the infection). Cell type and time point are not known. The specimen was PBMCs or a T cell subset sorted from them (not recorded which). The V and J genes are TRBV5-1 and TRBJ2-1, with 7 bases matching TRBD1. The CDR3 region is CASNQDPGQSRDEQFF. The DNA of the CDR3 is TGCGCCAGCAATCAGGATCCGGGACAGTCTAGAGATGAGCAGTTCTTC.